These 22 T cell receptor beta chains were all obtained from the same sample, sequenced in a study of graft-versus-host responses after intestinal transplantation. Sequencing used immunoSEQ multiplex PCR; TCRdb keeps in-frame clones, though not all of them. The top ten hold 0.6% to 0.75% of the sample, which has some 31,000 clones, 90% to 95% seen once. The specimen was PBMCs, collected just over 65 days after intestinal transplant. These receptors were taken from a human patient who received an intestinal transplant, so some T cells may come from the graft donor.

The chain is built from TRBV27 and TRBJ1-6; the D is unclear. Germline V CDR1 and CDR2: MNHEY, SMNVEV (reference sequence). The CDR3 consists of 13 residues. V dropped 8 bases and J dropped 0 bases, with 5 bases sitting between them. The CDR3 loop reads CASQDSYNSPLHF. In DNA form, the CDR3 reads TGTGCCAGCCAAGACTCCTATAATTCACCCCTCCACTTT.

V is TRBV4-2 and J is TRBJ2-7; D remains unclear. V was shortened by 0 bases and J by 0 bases, with 12 bases between the two germline ends. This CDR3 contains 16 residues. Germline V gene data show CDR1 as LGHNA and CDR2 as YNFKEQ. CDR3 sequence (DNA): TGTGCCAGCAGCCAAGACCGGACGTCCCCCTCCTACGAGCAGTACTTC. It codes for CASSQDRTSPSYEQYF.

V is TRBV9 and J is TRBJ1-6; D is uncertain. The germline V gene encodes CDR1 SGDLS and CDR2 YYNGEE. Trimming pared 0 bases from V and 6 bases from J, leaving 7 bases between. The CDR3 sequence is 14 residues long. CDR3 nucleotide sequence: TGTGCCAGCAGCGTAGCGGCCAGTAATTCACCCCTCCACTTT. This encodes CASSVAASNSPLHF. The variable domain in full, with the rest retrieved from reference TRBV9 and TRBJ1-6, is DSGVTQTPKHLITATGQRVTLRCSPRSGDLSVYWYQQSLDQGLQFLIQYYNGEERAKGNILERFSAQQFPDLHSELNLSSLELGDSALYFCASSVAASNSPLHFGNGTRLTVT.

The chain employs TRBV6-5 and TRBJ2-6; a possible D gene is TRBD1 (6 bases). This CDR3 is 15 amino acids long. V was pared by 4 bases and J by 2 bases, with 9 bases between. CDR1 and CDR2 (germline): MNHEY, SVGAGI. The CDR3 DNA sequence: TGTGCCAGCAGTTTCAACAGGGCTGGGGCCAACGTCCTGACTTTC. Protein sequence: CASSFNRAGANVLTF.

The CDR3 sequence is CASRQGEFGEQYF. CDR3 sequence (DNA): TGTGCCAGTAGACAGGGGGAATTCGGCGAGCAGTACTTC. The chain couples TRBV19 to TRBJ2-7; 8 bases match TRBD1. V shed 6 bases and J 6 bases; nucleotides not matched to a gene: 7. Germline V lookup: CDR1 LNHDA, CDR2 SQIVND (reference sequence). The CDR3 has 13 residues.

V is TRBV5-1 and J is TRBJ2-2; TRBD1 matches at 8 bases. The germline gives CDR1 SGHRS, CDR2 YFSETQ. Trimming at V came to 4 bases and at J to 3 bases, leaving 2 bases not matched to a gene. The CDR3 contains 14 residues. CDR3 DNA sequence: TGCGCCAGCAGCCCGACAGGGGACACCGGGGAGCTGTTTTTT. Amino acid sequence: CASSPTGDTGELFF.

The chain employs TRBV25-1 and TRBJ1-2; D call uncertain. CDR1 is MGHDK, CDR2 SYGVNS, per germline. The length of the CDR3 is 14 residues. Trimming shortened V by 3 bases and J by 8 bases, and 16 bases separated the two germline ends. CDR3 loop: CASSDLPAVRGYTF. CDR3 sequence (DNA): TGTGCCAGCAGTGACCTTCCCGCCGTGCGGGGCTACACCTTC.

This sequence joins TRBV13 and TRBJ2-1, with 14 positions matching TRBD2. Germline-derived CDR1 and CDR2 are PRHDT and FYEKMQ (reference sequence). V gave up 5 bases and J gave up 9 bases; unmatched junction bases: 12. CDR3 length: 17 amino acids. The CDR3 is CASSTGLAGVIFGEQFF. The CDR3 region has the DNA TGTGCCAGCAGCACGGGACTAGCGGGAGTCATTTTCGGTGAGCAGTTCTTC.

This rearrangement joins TRBV6-5 to TRBJ1-1; no reliable D call. This CDR3 contains 16 residues. V gave up 2 bases and J gave up 3 bases, with 16 bases separating them. Germline V lookup: CDR1 MNHEY, CDR2 SVGAGI. CDR3 protein: CASSYALVSVDTEAFF. DNA for the CDR3: TGTGCCAGCAGTTACGCTTTGGTGTCTGTAGACACTGAAGCTTTCTTT.

The chain is built from TRBV20-1 and TRBJ1-1; D gene unclear. CDR1 and CDR2 from the germline V gene are DFQATT and SNEGSKA (reference sequence). V was shortened by 3 bases and J by 7 bases, with 6 bases between the two germline ends. The CDR3 spans 10 residues. As DNA, the CDR3 is TGCAGTGCTAGTGGCAATGAAGCTTTCTTT. Translation gives CSASGNEAFF.

The chain couples TRBV5-3 to TRBJ1-2; 8 nucleotides line up with TRBD1. TRBV5-3 is annotated as an ORF whose role is uncertain. V lost 4 bases to trimming and J lost 4 bases; unmatched junction nucleotides: 6. The CDR3 sequence is 14 residues long. CDR3 bases: TGTGCCAGAAGCCGCGGACAGGGCGTCTATGGCTACACCTTC. Translated: CARSRGQGVYGYTF.

This clone was seen only once. The chain is built from TRBV7-9 and TRBJ1-2, with TRBD1 identical over 9 bases. Per germline, CDR1 SEHNR and CDR2 FQNEAQ (reference sequence). Trimming took 7 bases from V and 4 from J; bases not matched to a gene: 7. The CDR3 consists of 14 residues. The CDR3 DNA follows: TGTGCCAGCACAGACGGGACAGGGATCTATGGCTACACCTTC. Translating gives CASTDGTGIYGYTF.

The J gene is TRBJ2-5, the V gene TRBV6-5; D may correspond to TRBD1 or TRBD2 (5 bases each). Trimming stripped 4 bases from V and 5 bases from J, with 11 bases between. The V gene's germline CDR1 is MNHEY and CDR2 SVGAGI. The CDR3 loop spans 13 amino acids. The CDR3 region is CASSSGQSETQYF. Here the CDR3 DNA reads TGTGCCAGCAGTTCGGGGCAGTCGGAGACCCAGTACTTC.

The genes are TRBV11-3 and TRBJ2-5, with D perhaps TRBD2 (5 bases). The V end was cut by 2 bases, the J end by 4 bases, with 11 bases between. From germline, CDR1 is SGHNT and CDR2 YENEEA. The CDR3 consists of 14 residues. The CDR3 region has the DNA TGTGCCAGCAGCTTAATGGGAGTTGTAGAGACCCAGTACTTC. This sequence encodes CASSLMGVVETQYF.

The rearrangement links TRBV19 to TRBJ2-7, with 8 bases matching TRBD2. V shed 1 base, J shed 3 bases, and the junction held 8 bases outside the gene matches. CDR3 length: 16 amino acids. CDR1 and CDR2 (germline): LNHDA, SQIVND (reference sequence). The CDR3 reads CASSIGSGGPYYEQYF. The CDR3 coding sequence is TGTGCCAGTAGTATAGGATCGGGAGGGCCCTACTACGAGCAGTACTTC.

The gene calls are TRBV29-1 and TRBJ2-2; D ambiguous. The CDR3 contains 13 residues. CDR1 and CDR2 from the germline V gene are SQVTM and ANQGSEA. V was clipped by 4 bases and J by 1 base, with 7 bases between them. CDR3 in DNA: TGCAGCGTTGTGGTTAAGAACACCGGGGAGCTGTTTTTT. It specifies CSVVVKNTGELFF.

The genes are TRBV2 and TRBJ2-3; no clear D. V gave up 2 bases and J gave up 1 base, with 13 bases separating them. This CDR3 has 16 amino acids. Germline V gene sequence: CDR1 SNHLY, CDR2 FYNNEI. The CDR3 coding sequence is TGTGCCAGCAGTGAAATGTTTGCGACCGGCACAGATACGCAGTATTTT. This gives the protein CASSEMFATGTDTQYF.

This CDR3 is CASSFGTGIKTNEKLFF. CDR3 bases: TGTGCCAGCAGTTTTGGGACAGGGATTAAAACTAATGAAAAACTGTTTTTT. The V call is TRBV28, the J call TRBJ1-4; TRBD1 matches at 9 bases. V shed 3 bases, J shed 1 base, and the junction held 6 bases outside the gene matches. Germline-derived CDR1 and CDR2 are MDHEN and SYDVKM. This CDR3 spans 17 amino acids.

V and J are TRBV2 and TRBJ2-5; weak D call: TRBD2 (7 bases). This CDR3 spans 13 amino acids. Germline V lookup: CDR1 SNHLY, CDR2 FYNNEI. V lost 6 bases and J lost 3, with 11 bases in between. The CDR3 sequence is CASRGGAKETQYF. The DNA of the CDR3 is TGTGCCAGCAGAGGGGGGGCAAAAGAGACCCAGTACTTC.

The rearrangement links TRBV6-6 to TRBJ2-7; possibly TRBD1 for D (6 bases). Trimming left V 6 bases short and J 0 bases short, with 15 bases between. The CDR3 is 15 residues long. Germline CDR1 is MNHNY and CDR2 is SVGAGI (reference sequence). The CDR3 DNA follows: TGTGCCAGCAGCGACAGGACGCTTAACTCCTACGAGCAGTACTTC. Translation: CASSDRTLNSYEQYF.

The V and J genes are TRBV5-1 and TRBJ2-2; 7 bases agree with TRBD1. The ends lost 0 bases at V and 5 bases at J; junction bases unmatched: 10. This CDR3 region has 17 residues. CDR1 is SGHRS and CDR2 is YFSETQ in the germline V gene. CDR3 DNA sequence: TGCGCCAGCAGCTTGGGTATAGGGGGCCGGCGGACCGGGGAGCTGTTTTTT. This gives the protein CASSLGIGGRRTGELFF.

The chain combines TRBV2 with TRBJ2-1; D may be TRBD1 or TRBD2 (7 bases each). V was clipped by 1 base and J by 8 bases, with 15 bases between them. Germline V CDR1 and CDR2: SNHLY, FYNNEI. The CDR3 is made up of 15 amino acids. The CDR3 nucleotides are TGTGCCAGCAGTGAAGGGCAGGGGGGGATCGATGAGCAGTTCTTC. This encodes CASSEGQGGIDEQFF. Full variable domain (remainder filled in from reference TRBV2 and TRBJ2-1): EPEVTQTPSHQVTQMGQEVILRCVPISNHLYFYWYRQILGQKVEFLVSFYNNEISEKSEIFDDQFSVERPDGSNFTLKIRSTKLEDSAMYFCASSEGQGGIDEQFFGPGTRLTVL.